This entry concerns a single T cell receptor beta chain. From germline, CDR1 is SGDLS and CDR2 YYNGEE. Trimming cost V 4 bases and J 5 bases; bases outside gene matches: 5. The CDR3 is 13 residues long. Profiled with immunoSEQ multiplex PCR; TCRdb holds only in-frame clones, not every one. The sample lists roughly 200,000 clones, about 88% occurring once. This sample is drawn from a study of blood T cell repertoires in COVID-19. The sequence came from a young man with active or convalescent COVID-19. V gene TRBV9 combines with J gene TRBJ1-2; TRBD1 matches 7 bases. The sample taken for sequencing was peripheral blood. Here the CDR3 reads CASSTQTGYGYTF. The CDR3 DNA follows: TGTGCCAGCAGCACCCAGACAGGGTATGGCTACACCTTC.